The TCR beta chain described here comes from a study of T cells in localized non-small cell lung cancer. Study results and limitations: Heterogeneity is still possible, as just one tumor region was sequenced.

Here immunoSEQ multiplex PCR was the method, and the copy in TCRdb shows in-frame clones only, minus some. The table has around 140,000 clones, roughly 90% seen once. Details on this clone: The antigen is not known.

Per the germline V gene, CDR1 is MGHRA and CDR2 is YSYEKL. CDR3 length: 14 amino acids. V lost 0 bases and J lost 7, with 10 bases in between. The rearrangement links TRBV4-1 to TRBJ2-1; weak D call: TRBD1 (5 bases). The sequencing used peripheral blood, collected before any cancer treatment. The sequence was obtained from a female donor over 55 with stage I lung adenocarcinoma. CDR3 DNA sequence: TGCGCCAGCAGCCAAGAGCCAGGGTTGAATGAGCAGTTCTTC. Translated, it gives CASSQEPGLNEQFF.